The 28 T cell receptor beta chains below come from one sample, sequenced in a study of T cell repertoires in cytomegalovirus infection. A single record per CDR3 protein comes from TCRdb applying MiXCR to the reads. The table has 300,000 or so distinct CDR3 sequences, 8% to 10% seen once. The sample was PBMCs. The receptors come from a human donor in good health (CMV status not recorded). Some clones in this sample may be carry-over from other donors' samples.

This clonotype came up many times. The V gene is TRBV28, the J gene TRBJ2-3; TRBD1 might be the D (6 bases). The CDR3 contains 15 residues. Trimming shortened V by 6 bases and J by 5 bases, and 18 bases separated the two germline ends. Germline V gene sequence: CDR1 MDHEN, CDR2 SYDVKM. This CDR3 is CASSGVYRVGDTQYF. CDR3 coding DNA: TGTGCCAGCAGCGGAGTATACAGGGTTGGAGATACGCAGTATTTT. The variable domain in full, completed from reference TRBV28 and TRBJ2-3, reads DVKVTQSSRYLVKRTGEKVFLECVQDMDHENMFWYRQDPGLGLRLIYFSYDVKMKEKGDIPEGYSVSREKKERFSLILESASTNQTSMYLCASSGVYRVGDTQYFGPGTRLTVL.

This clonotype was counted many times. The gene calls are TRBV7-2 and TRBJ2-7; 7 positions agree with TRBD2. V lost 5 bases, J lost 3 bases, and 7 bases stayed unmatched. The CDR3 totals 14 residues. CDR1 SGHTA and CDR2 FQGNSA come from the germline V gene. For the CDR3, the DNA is TGTGCCAGCAGCCTAAGGGGAGGGAACTACGAGCAGTACTTC. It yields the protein CASSLRGGNYEQYF. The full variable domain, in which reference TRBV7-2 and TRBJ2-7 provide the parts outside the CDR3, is GAGVSQSPSNKVTEKGKDVELRCDPISGHTALYWYRQSLGQGLEFLIYFQGNSAPDKSGLPSDRFSAERTGGSVSTLTIQRTQQEDSAVYLCASSLRGGNYEQYFGPGTRLTVT.

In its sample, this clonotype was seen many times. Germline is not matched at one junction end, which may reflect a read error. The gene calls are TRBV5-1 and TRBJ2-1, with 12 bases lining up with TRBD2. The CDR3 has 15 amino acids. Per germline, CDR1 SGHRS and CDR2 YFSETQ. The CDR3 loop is CASSSGLAGYNEQFF. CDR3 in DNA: TGTGCCAGCAGTTCGGGACTAGCGGGCTACAATGAGCAGTTCTTC.

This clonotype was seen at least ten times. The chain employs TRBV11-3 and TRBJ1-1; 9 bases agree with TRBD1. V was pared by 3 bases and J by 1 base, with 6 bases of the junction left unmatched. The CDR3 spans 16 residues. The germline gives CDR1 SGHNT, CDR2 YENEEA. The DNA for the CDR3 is TGTGCCAGCAGCTTGCTCCCGGGACAGGGGAACACTGAAGCTTTCTTT. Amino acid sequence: CASSLLPGQGNTEAFF.

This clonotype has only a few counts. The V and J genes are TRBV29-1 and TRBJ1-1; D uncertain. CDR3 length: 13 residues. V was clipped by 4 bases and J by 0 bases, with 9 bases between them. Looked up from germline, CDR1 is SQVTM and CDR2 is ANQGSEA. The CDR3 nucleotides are TGCAGCGTTGTGGACGGATTGAACACTGAAGCTTTCTTT. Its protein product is CSVVDGLNTEAFF.

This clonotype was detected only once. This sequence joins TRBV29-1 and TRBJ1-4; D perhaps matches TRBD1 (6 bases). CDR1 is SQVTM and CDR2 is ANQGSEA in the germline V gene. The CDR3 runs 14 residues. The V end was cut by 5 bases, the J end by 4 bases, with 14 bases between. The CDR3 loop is CSVSYRANNEKLFF. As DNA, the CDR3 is TGCAGCGTTTCCTACAGGGCTAATAATGAAAAACTGTTTTTT.

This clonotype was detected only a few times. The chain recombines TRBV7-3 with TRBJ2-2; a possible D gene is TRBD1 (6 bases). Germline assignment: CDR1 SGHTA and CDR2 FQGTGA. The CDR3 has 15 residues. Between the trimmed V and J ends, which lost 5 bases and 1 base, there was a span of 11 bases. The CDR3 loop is CASSAKTGNTGELFF. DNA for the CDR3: TGTGCCAGCAGCGCCAAGACAGGGAACACCGGGGAGCTGTTTTTT.

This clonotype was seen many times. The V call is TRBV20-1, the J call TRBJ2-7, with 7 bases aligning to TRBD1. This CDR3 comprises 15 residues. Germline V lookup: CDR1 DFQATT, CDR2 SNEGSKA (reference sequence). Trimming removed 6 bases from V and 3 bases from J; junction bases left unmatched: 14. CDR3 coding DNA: TGCAGTGCATCAAAGGCAGGGGGTTTTTTCTACGAGCAGTACGTC. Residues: CSASKAGGFFYEQYV.

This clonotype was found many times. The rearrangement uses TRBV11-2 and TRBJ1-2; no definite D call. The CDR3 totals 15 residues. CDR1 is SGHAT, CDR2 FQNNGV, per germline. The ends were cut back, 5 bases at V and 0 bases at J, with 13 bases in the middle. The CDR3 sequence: CASSPEQSANYGYTF. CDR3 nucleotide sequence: TGTGCCAGCAGCCCAGAACAGTCCGCTAACTATGGCTACACCTTC.

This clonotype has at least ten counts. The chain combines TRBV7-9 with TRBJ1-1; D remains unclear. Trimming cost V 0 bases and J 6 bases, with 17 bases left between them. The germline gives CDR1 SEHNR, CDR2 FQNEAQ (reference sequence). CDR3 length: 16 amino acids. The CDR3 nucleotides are TGTGCCAGCAGCTTAGCGGCGGCTGCCCGATCCTCTGAAGCTTTCTTT. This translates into CASSLAAAARSSEAFF.

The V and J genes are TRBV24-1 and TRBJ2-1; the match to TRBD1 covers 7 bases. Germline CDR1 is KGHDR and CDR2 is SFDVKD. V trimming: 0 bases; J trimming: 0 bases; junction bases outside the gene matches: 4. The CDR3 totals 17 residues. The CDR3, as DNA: TGTGCCACCAGTGATTTGAAGGGGGCGAGCTCCTACAATGAGCAGTTCTTC. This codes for CATSDLKGASSYNEQFF.

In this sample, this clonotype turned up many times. CDR3 nucleotides: TGTGCCAGCAGAAGGGGGGGCGGGGGGACTAGCACAGATACGCAGTATTTT. Translated: CASRRGGGGTSTDTQYF. V gene TRBV7-2 combines with J gene TRBJ2-3; 8 bases are shared with TRBD2. Losses at the gene ends were 6 bases for V and 0 bases for J; bases not matched to a gene: 11. The CDR3 is 17 amino acids. Germline V gene lookup returns CDR1 SGHTA and CDR2 FQGNSA.

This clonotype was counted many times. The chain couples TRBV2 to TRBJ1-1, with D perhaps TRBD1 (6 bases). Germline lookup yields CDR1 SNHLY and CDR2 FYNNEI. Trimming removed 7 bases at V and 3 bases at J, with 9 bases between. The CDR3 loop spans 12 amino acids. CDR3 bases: TGTGCCAGCAAAAGGGGGTACACTGAAGCTTTCTTT. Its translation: CASKRGYTEAFF.

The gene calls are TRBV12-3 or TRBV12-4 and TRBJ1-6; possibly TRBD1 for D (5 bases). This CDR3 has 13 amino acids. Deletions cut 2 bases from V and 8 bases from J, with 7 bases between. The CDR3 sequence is CASSLQGDSPLHF. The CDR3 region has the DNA TGTGCCAGCAGTTTACAGGGAGATTCACCCCTCCACTTT.

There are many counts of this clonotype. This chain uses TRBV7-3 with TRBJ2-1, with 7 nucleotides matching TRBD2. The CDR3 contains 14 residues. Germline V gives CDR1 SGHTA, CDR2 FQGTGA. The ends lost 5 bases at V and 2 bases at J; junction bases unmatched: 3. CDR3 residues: CASSQAGPYNEQFF. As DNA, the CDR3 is TGTGCCAGCAGCCAAGCGGGACCCTACAATGAGCAGTTCTTC.

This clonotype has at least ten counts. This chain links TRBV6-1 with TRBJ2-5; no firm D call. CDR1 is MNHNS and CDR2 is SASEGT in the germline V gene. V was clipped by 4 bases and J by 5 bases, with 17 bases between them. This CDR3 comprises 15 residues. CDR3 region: CASSAPGFPRETQYF. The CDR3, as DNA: TGTGCCAGCAGTGCCCCGGGCTTCCCAAGGGAGACCCAGTACTTC.

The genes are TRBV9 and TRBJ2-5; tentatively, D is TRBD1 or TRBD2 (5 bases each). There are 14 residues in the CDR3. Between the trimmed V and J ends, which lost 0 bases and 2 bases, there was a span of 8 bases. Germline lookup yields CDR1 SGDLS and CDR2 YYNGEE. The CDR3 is CASSVGGGQETQYF. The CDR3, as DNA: TGTGCCAGCAGCGTAGGTGGGGGACAAGAGACCCAGTACTTC.

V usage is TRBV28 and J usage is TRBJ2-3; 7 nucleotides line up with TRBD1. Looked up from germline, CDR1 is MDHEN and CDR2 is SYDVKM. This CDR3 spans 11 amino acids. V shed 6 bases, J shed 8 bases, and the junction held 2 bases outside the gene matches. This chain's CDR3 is CASRSGGTQYF. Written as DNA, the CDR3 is TGTGCCAGCAGATCAGGGGGTACGCAGTATTTT.

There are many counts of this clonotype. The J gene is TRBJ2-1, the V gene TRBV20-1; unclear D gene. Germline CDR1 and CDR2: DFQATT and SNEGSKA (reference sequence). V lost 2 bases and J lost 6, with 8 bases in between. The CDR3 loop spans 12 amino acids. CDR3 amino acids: CSARSWGNEQFF. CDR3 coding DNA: TGCAGTGCTAGATCTTGGGGCAATGAGCAGTTCTTC.

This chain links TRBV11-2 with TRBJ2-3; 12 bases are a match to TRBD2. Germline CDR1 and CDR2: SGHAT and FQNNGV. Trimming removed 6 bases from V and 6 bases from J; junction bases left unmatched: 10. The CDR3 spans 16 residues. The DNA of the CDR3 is TGTGCCAGCAGTCAAGGACTAGCGGGGCCCGAGGATACGCAGTATTTT. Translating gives CASSQGLAGPEDTQYF.

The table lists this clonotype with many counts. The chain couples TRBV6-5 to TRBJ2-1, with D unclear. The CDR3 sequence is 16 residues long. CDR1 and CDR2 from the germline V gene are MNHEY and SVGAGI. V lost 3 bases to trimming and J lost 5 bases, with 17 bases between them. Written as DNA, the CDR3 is TGTGCCAGCAGTTATCTCTCCGGCCGCCGCGACAATGAGCAGTTCTTC. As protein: CASSYLSGRRDNEQFF.

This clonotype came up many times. CDR3 residues: CSASPQIQWNTEAFF. CDR3 in DNA: TGCAGTGCTAGCCCCCAGATACAATGGAACACTGAAGCTTTCTTT. The chain couples TRBV20-1 to TRBJ1-1; no firm D call. Germline CDR1 DFQATT, CDR2 SNEGSKA (reference sequence). This CDR3 has 15 residues. V lost 3 bases and J 1 base, leaving 15 bases between the germline ends.

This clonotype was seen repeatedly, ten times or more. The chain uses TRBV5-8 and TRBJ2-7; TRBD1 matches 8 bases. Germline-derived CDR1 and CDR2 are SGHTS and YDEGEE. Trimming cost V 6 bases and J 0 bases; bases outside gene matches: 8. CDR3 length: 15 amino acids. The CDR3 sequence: CASTLDRVSSYEQYV. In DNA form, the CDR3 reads TGTGCCAGCACCCTGGACAGGGTGTCCTCCTACGAGCAGTACGTC.

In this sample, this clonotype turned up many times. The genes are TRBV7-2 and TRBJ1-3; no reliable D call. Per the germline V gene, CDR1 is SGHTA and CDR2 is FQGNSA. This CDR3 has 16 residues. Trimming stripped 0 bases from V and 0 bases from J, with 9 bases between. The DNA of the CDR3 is TGTGCCAGCAGCTTAGCCGGCGGGGTCTCTGGAAACACCATATATTTT. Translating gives CASSLAGGVSGNTIYF.

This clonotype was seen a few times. CDR3 in amino acids: CASSLRWSDGYTF. CDR3 DNA: TGCGCCAGCAGCTTGAGGTGGTCAGATGGCTACACCTTC. The chain employs TRBV5-1 and TRBJ1-2; D is ambiguous. The germline V gene has CDR1 SGHRS and CDR2 YFSETQ. This CDR3 contains 13 residues. Trimming cost V 1 base and J 6 bases, with 10 bases left between them.

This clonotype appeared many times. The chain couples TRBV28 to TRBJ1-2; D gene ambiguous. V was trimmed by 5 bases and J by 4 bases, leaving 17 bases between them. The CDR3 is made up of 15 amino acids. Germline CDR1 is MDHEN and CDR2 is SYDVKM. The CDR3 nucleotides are TGTGCCAGCAGTACCTCAAAAGTCTGGGGCTATGGCTACACCTTC. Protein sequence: CASSTSKVWGYGYTF.

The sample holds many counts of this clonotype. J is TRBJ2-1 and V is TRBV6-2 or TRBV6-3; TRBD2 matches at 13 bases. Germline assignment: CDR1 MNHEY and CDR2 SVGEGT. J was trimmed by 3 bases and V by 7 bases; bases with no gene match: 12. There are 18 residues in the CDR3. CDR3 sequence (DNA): TGTGCCAGCACCTCCGGGACTAGCGGGATTACCCACTACAATGAGCAGTTCTTC. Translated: CASTSGTSGITHYNEQFF.

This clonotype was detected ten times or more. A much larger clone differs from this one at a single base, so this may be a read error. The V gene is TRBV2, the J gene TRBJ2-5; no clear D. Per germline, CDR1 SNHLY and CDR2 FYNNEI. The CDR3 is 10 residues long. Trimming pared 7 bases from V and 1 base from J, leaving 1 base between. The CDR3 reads CASTQETQYF. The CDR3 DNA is TGTGCCAGCACCCAAGAGACCCAGTACTTC.